The 8 T cell receptor beta chains presented below share a single source sample, sequenced in a study of cytomegalovirus exposure and HLA in healthy donors (dated by TCRdb to about 2017). Library creation used the immunoSEQ multiplex PCR assay. Imported from immuneACCESS, the table was reduced by TCRdb to in-frame sequences with V and J called. These copies leave out some clones; in studies compared against another copy, an unresolved V gene accounts for under half, and the cause of the remainder is not known. The sample table records 100,000 to 150,000 clones; 89% of these occur just once. The top ten hold 0.95% to 1.5% of the sample. Sequencing was carried out using PBMCs. The receptors shown here come from a young woman in good health and CMV-seronegative.

This clone occurred a few times. The chain has TRBV19 and TRBJ2-7; 8 bases match TRBD1. This CDR3 has 14 residues. Germline-derived CDR1 and CDR2 are LNHDA and SQIVND (reference sequence). V was clipped by 5 bases and J by 6 bases; unmatched bases: 9. CDR3 sequence: CASSSQGALGEQYF. CDR3 sequence (DNA): TGTGCCAGTAGTTCGCAGGGGGCTTTAGGCGAGCAGTACTTC.

The chain combines TRBV13 with TRBJ2-1, with 7 bases aligning to TRBD2. Germline CDR1 and CDR2: PRHDT and FYEKMQ (reference sequence). The CDR3 totals 16 residues. After removal of 1 base from V and 5 bases from J, the junction contained 8 bases not matched to a gene. In DNA form, the CDR3 reads TGTGCCAGCAGCTTAGTGGTAGCGGGTGGAAACAATGAGCAGTTCTTC. This sequence encodes CASSLVVAGGNNEQFF.

This rearrangement joins TRBV9 to TRBJ1-4, with D perhaps TRBD1 (6 bases). Trimming left V 3 bases short and J 6 bases short, with 12 bases between. Germline CDR1 and CDR2: SGDLS and YYNGEE. The CDR3 has 14 amino acids. CDR3 nucleotide sequence: TGTGCCAGCAGCGGCGAGGACAGCGATGAAAAACTGTTTTTT. Its protein product is CASSGEDSDEKLFF.

The chain recombines TRBV19 with TRBJ2-3; D is unresolved. Trimming cost V 6 bases and J 0 bases, with 10 bases left between them. Looked up from germline, CDR1 is LNHDA and CDR2 is SQIVND (reference sequence). The CDR3 totals 14 residues. This CDR3 is CASRRTVSTDTQYF. The DNA for the CDR3 is TGTGCCAGTAGACGCACAGTCAGCACAGATACGCAGTATTTT. The full variable domain, its missing parts supplied by reference TRBV19 and TRBJ2-3, is DGGITQSPKYLFRKEGQNVTLSCEQNLNHDAMYWYRQDPGQGLRLIYYSQIVNDFQKGDIAEGYSVSREKKESFPLTVTSAQKNPTAFYLCASRRTVSTDTQYFGPGTRLTVL.

The chain is built from TRBV6-1 and TRBJ2-7, with D perhaps TRBD1 (6 bases). Germline CDR1 MNHNS, CDR2 SASEGT. CDR3 size: 13 residues. V dropped 10 bases and J dropped 2 bases, with 15 bases sitting between them. The CDR3 region is CATSQQGTYEQYF. In nucleotides, the CDR3 is TGTGCCACCAGCCAGCAGGGGACCTACGAGCAGTACTTC.

The CDR3 bases are TGTGCCACCGGGACAGTTACCTACGAGCAGTACTTC. Encoded protein: CATGTVTYEQYF. The chain is built from TRBV10-3 and TRBJ2-7; 7 bases line up with TRBD1. This CDR3 is built from 12 residues. V lost 10 bases to trimming and J lost 2 bases; unmatched junction nucleotides: 5. Looked up from germline, CDR1 is ENHRY and CDR2 is SYGVKD.

The chain recombines TRBV7-6 with TRBJ2-2, with 15 bases fitting TRBD2. Per the germline V gene, CDR1 is SGHVS and CDR2 is FNYEAQ. CDR3 length equals 18 residues. Trimming at V came to 4 bases and at J to 1 base, leaving 4 bases not matched to a gene. CDR3 in DNA: TGTGCCAGCAGCTCGGGACTAGCGGGGGGTCTGAACACCGGGGAGCTGTTTTTT. Translating it yields CASSSGLAGGLNTGELFF.

The chain is built from TRBV2 and TRBJ2-2, with D maybe TRBD1 (5 bases). Per germline, CDR1 SNHLY and CDR2 FYNNEI. V was trimmed by 4 bases and J by 0 bases, leaving 12 bases between them. The CDR3 covers 16 residues. The CDR3 DNA is TGTGCCAGCAGTGGGGGCTCACAAGCGAACACCGGGGAGCTGTTTTTT. Residues: CASSGGSQANTGELFF.